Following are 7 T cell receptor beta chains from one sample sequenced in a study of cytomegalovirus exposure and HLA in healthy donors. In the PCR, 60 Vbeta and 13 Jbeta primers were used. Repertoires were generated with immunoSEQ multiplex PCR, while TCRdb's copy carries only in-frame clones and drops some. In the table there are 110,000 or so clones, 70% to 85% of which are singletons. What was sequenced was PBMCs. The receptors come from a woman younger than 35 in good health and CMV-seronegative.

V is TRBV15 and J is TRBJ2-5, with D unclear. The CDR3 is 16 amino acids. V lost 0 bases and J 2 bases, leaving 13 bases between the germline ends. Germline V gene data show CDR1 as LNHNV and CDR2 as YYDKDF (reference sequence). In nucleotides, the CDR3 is TGTGCCACCAGCAGAGATCGTAGCTCGGATCAAGAGACCCAGTACTTC. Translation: CATSRDRSSDQETQYF.

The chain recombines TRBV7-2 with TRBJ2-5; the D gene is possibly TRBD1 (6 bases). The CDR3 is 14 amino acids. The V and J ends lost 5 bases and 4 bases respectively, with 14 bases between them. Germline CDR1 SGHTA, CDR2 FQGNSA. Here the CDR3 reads CASSLWGPGETQYF. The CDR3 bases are TGTGCCAGCAGCCTCTGGGGGCCCGGAGAGACCCAGTACTTC.

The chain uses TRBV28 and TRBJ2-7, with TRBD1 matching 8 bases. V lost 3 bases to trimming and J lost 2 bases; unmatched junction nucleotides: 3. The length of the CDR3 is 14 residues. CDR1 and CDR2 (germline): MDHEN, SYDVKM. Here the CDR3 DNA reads TGTGCCAGCAGTTTGGGACAGGCCACCTACGAGCAGTACTTC. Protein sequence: CASSLGQATYEQYF. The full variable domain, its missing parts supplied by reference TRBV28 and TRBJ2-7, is DVKVTQSSRYLVKRTGEKVFLECVQDMDHENMFWYRQDPGLGLRLIYFSYDVKMKEKGDIPEGYSVSREKKERFSLILESASTNQTSMYLCASSLGQATYEQYFGPGTRLTVT.

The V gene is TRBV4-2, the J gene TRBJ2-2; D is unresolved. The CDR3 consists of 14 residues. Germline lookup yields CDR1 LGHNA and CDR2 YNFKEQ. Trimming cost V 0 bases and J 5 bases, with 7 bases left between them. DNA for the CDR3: TGTGCCAGCAGCCAAGATATACAGACCGGGGAGCTGTTTTTT. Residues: CASSQDIQTGELFF.

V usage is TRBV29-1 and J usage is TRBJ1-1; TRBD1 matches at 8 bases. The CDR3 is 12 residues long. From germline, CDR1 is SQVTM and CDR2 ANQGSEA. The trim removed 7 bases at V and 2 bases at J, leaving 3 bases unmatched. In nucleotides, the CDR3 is TGCAGCGGGACAGGGATAAACACTGAAGCTTTCTTT. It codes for CSGTGINTEAFF.

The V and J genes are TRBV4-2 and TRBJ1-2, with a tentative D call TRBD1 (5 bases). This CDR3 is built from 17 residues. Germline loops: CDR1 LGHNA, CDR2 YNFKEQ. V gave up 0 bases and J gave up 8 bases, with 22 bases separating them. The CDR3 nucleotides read TGTGCCAGCAGCCAAGATCAGGAGGGGCGCATTTTTCACGGCTACACCTTC. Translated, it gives CASSQDQEGRIFHGYTF.

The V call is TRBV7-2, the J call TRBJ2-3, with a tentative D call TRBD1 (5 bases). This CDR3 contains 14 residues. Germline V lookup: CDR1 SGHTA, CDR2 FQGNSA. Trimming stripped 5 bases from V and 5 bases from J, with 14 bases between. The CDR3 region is CASSQLGPVDTQYF. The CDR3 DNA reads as TGTGCCAGCAGCCAACTGGGGCCCGTAGATACGCAGTATTTT.